This TCR beta chain came from a study of cytomegalovirus exposure and HLA in healthy donors. Clones were sequenced by immunoSEQ multiplex PCR, and TCRdb holds only the in-frame ones, with some missing. The sample includes about 82,000 clones, 85% to 95% of them seen just once. The V gene's germline CDR1 is SGHNT and CDR2 YENEEA. The CDR3 runs 15 residues. V was shortened by 5 bases and J by 6 bases, with 17 bases between the two germline ends. The rearrangement links TRBV11-3 to TRBJ2-1; D is unresolved. The source of this sequence is a man aged 18 to 30 in good health and CMV-seronegative. Sequencing was carried out using PBMCs. DNA for the CDR3: TGTGCCAGCAGCCTTGGAGAGGCTGACCCCAATGAGCAGTTCTTC. Translating it yields CASSLGEADPNEQFF.